The source of this TCR beta chain is a study of blood T cell repertoires in COVID-19. As for the study in general: The samples span acute and convalescent COVID-19 from the United States, Italy and Spain. T cells, B-cell-depleted T cells, or PBMCs supplied cDNA or gDNA.

Here immunoSEQ multiplex PCR was the method, and the copy in TCRdb shows in-frame clones only, minus some. The table has about 200,000 clones, approximately 91% seen once; the top ten hold 18%. Between the trimmed V and J ends, which lost 1 base and 7 bases, there was a span of 8 bases. Germline loops: CDR1 MDHEN, CDR2 SYDVKM. The CDR3 has 12 residues. The chain couples TRBV28 to TRBJ2-7; no firm D call. This TCR was recovered from a man in his fifties with COVID-19, enrolled during active disease. The sequenced material came from peripheral blood. Here the CDR3 reads CASSLSTEEQYF. The CDR3 nucleotides read TGTGCCAGCAGTTTATCCACAGAGGAGCAGTACTTC. Together with reference TRBV28 and TRBJ2-7, the CDR3 gives the full variable domain: DVKVTQSSRYLVKRTGEKVFLECVQDMDHENMFWYRQDPGLGLRLIYFSYDVKMKEKGDIPEGYSVSREKKERFSLILESASTNQTSMYLCASSLSTEEQYFGPGTRLTVT.